Listed here are 26 T cell receptor beta chains from one sample, sequenced in a study of PD-1 blockade in classical Hodgkin lymphoma (dated by TCRdb to 2020 to 2022). Library prep was done by the immunoSEQ multiplex PCR assay. TCRdb limited this immuneACCESS table to in-frame rearrangements with V and J called. A share of clones is missing; checked studies link under half to unresolved V genes, and the rest is unexplained. The table for this sample lists tens of thousands of clones; 88% of them were counted only once. The ten largest clones capture under 6.5% of the sample. The time point label on this specimen signifies: cycle 2 day 1 (C2D1) of nivolumab. Every trial patient had relapsed after autologous stem cell transplantation, and cohorts A, B and C differed in prior brentuximab vedotin exposure. The sequenced sample was peripheral blood mononuclear cells (PBMCs), obtained before the second cycle of nivolumab. These receptors all come from a human donor with classical Hodgkin lymphoma.

The V and J genes are TRBV10-3 and TRBJ1-5, with D unclear. CDR3 length equals 13 residues. Germline loops: CDR1 ENHRY, CDR2 SYGVKD. Deletions cut 4 bases from V and 7 bases from J, with 11 bases between. The CDR3 bases are TGTGCCATCAGTGGGTCAGACACCCAGCCCCAGCATTTT. Its protein is CAISGSDTQPQHF.

The count of this clone is one. The chain employs TRBV7-8 and TRBJ1-1; 7 bases fit TRBD1. CDR1 is SGHVS and CDR2 is FQNEAQ in the germline V gene. This CDR3 is built from 15 residues. Trimming at V came to 2 bases and at J to 6 bases, leaving 9 bases not matched to a gene. CDR3: CASSLWEGASSEAFF. The DNA of the CDR3 is TGTGCCAGCAGCTTATGGGAGGGGGCGAGCTCTGAAGCTTTCTTT.

This CDR3 reads CASSYRGGTEAFF. The CDR3, as DNA: TGTGCCAGCAGTTATCGGGGCGGCACTGAAGCTTTCTTT. The chain recombines TRBV28 with TRBJ1-1, with D possibly TRBD1 on 5 matching bases. V was clipped by 4 bases and J by 4 bases, with 10 bases between them. The CDR3 runs to 13 residues. Germline CDR1 and CDR2: MDHEN and SYDVKM. The full variable domain, its missing parts supplied by reference TRBV28 and TRBJ1-1, is DVKVTQSSRYLVKRTGEKVFLECVQDMDHENMFWYRQDPGLGLRLIYFSYDVKMKEKGDIPEGYSVSREKKERFSLILESASTNQTSMYLCASSYRGGTEAFFGQGTRLTVV.

V usage is TRBV5-1 and J usage is TRBJ2-3, with D maybe TRBD2 (5 bases). This CDR3 contains 15 residues. The germline gives CDR1 SGHRS, CDR2 YFSETQ. V was clipped by 2 bases and J by 0 bases, with 10 bases between them. The CDR3 nucleotides are TGCGCCAGCAGCTTTATCCGGGGAAGCACAGATACGCAGTATTTT. It translates to CASSFIRGSTDTQYF. The complete variable domain, with remaining parts taken from reference TRBV5-1 and TRBJ2-3, reads KAGVTQTPRYLIKTRGQQVTLSCSPISGHRSVSWYQQTPGQGLQFLFEYFSETQRNKGNFPGRFSGRQFSNSRSEMNVSTLELGDSALYLCASSFIRGSTDTQYFGPGTRLTVL.

This chain connects TRBV19 to TRBJ1-2, with D perhaps matching TRBD1 (5 bases). Germline V gene data show CDR1 as LNHDA and CDR2 as SQIVND (reference sequence). The CDR3 is made up of 15 amino acids. V was shortened by 1 base and J by 8 bases, with 17 bases between the two germline ends. DNA of the CDR3: TGTGCCAGTAGTATAGCTGTGGCGGGGCCGGGGGGCTACACCTTC. Protein sequence: CASSIAVAGPGGYTF.

This clone was detected only once. The V call is TRBV5-5, the J call TRBJ1-5, with 8 nucleotides matching TRBD1. The V and J ends lost 4 bases and 6 bases, in that order; junction bases with no gene match: 9. This CDR3 has 15 amino acids. The germline gives CDR1 SGHKS, CDR2 YYEKEE (reference sequence). The CDR3 sequence: CASSIDRGLSQPQHF. CDR3 sequence (DNA): TGTGCCAGCAGCATCGACAGGGGCCTTTCTCAGCCCCAGCATTTT. Full variable domain (outside the CDR3, taken from reference TRBV5-5 and TRBJ1-5): DAGVTQSPTHLIKTRGQQVTLRCSPISGHKSVSWYQQVLGQGPQFIFQYYEKEERGRGNFPDRFSARQFPNYSSELNVNALLLGDSALYLCASSIDRGLSQPQHFGDGTRLSIL.

The table lists this clone with a few counts. Here the CDR3 reads CASSRDQGQPQHF. For the CDR3, the DNA is TGTGCCAGCAGTCGCGATCAGGGACAGCCCCAGCATTTT. The genes are TRBV6-5 and TRBJ1-5, with D tentatively TRBD1 (5 bases). This CDR3 has 13 amino acids. The germline gives CDR1 MNHEY, CDR2 SVGAGI. Trimming pared 5 bases from V and 7 bases from J, leaving 12 bases between.

The CDR3 DNA reads TGTGCCAGCAGTTTGAATGGAGTAGCAACTAATGAAAAACTGTTTTTT. Protein: CASSLNGVATNEKLFF. The J gene is TRBJ1-4, the V gene TRBV11-1; D is unresolved. Trimming left V 6 bases short and J 0 bases short, with 14 bases between. The CDR3 runs 16 residues. The V gene's germline CDR1 is SGHAT and CDR2 FQDESV (reference sequence). The variable domain in full, with the rest retrieved from reference TRBV11-1 and TRBJ1-4, is EAEVAQSPRYKITEKSQAVAFWCDPISGHATLYWYRQILGQGPELLVQFQDESVVDDSQLPKDRFSAERLKGVDSTLKIQPAELGDSAMYLCASSLNGVATNEKLFFGSGTQLSVL.

The DNA for the CDR3 is TGTGCCAGCAGTTTACAGGGGTATGGGCAGTATTTT. Its translation: CASSLQGYGQYF. The genes are TRBV27 and TRBJ2-3; perhaps TRBD1 as D (6 bases). The CDR3 consists of 12 residues. Trimming cost V 2 bases and J 11 bases, with 11 bases left between them. The germline V gene encodes CDR1 MNHEY and CDR2 SMNVEV (reference sequence).

The genes are TRBV6-6 and TRBJ1-2, with 9 bases lining up with TRBD1. The CDR3 runs to 16 residues. The J segment lost 6 bases and the V segment lost 5 bases, leaving 13 bases of the junction unmatched. Germline V gene sequence: CDR1 MNHNY, CDR2 SVGAGI (reference sequence). CDR3 in amino acids: CASSKHPGQGMDGYTF. The CDR3 DNA is TGTGCCAGCAGTAAGCATCCCGGACAGGGGATGGATGGCTACACCTTC.

The chain is built from TRBV19 and TRBJ1-5, with 7 positions matching TRBD1. The CDR3 extends over 13 amino acids. The J segment lost 7 bases and the V segment lost 5 bases, leaving 5 bases of the junction unmatched. Germline V lookup: CDR1 LNHDA, CDR2 SQIVND (reference sequence). CDR3 sequence: CASSYRGDQPQHF. In DNA, the CDR3 is TGTGCCAGTAGTTACAGGGGTGACCAGCCCCAGCATTTT.

This clone was seen just once. This chain joins TRBV7-9 and TRBJ2-7; possibly TRBD1 for D (8 bases). The V end lost 5 bases, the J end lost 6 bases, and 17 bases lay between the germline ends. The CDR3 loop spans 14 amino acids. Germline V gives CDR1 SEHNR, CDR2 FQNEAQ (reference sequence). CDR3: CASSLSGGGGEQYF. Written as DNA, the CDR3 is TGTGCCAGCAGCCTCTCAGGGGGCGGGGGCGAGCAGTACTTC.

V and J are TRBV4-1 and TRBJ2-2; 7 nucleotides line up with TRBD1. After removal of 1 base from V and 6 bases from J, the junction contained 5 bases not matched to a gene. Per germline, CDR1 MGHRA and CDR2 YSYEKL. This CDR3 comprises 15 residues. The CDR3: CASSQGRGFAGELFF. DNA of the CDR3: TGCGCCAGCAGCCAAGGCAGGGGGTTCGCCGGGGAGCTGTTTTTT.

Only one count was recorded for this clone. The rearrangement uses TRBV5-1 and TRBJ1-1, with a weak D call TRBD1 (6 bases). V lost 3 bases, J lost 6 bases, and 12 bases lay in between. The CDR3 contains 13 residues. The germline V gene has CDR1 SGHRS and CDR2 YFSETQ. The CDR3 nucleotides read TGCGCCAGCAGCTGGGCAGGGGTTCCTGAAGCTTTCTTT. Translating it yields CASSWAGVPEAFF.

The rearrangement joins TRBV7-9 to TRBJ1-2; tentatively, D is TRBD1 (5 bases). The V gene lost 3 bases and the J gene lost 8 bases, with 16 bases spanning the gap. The CDR3 is 14 residues long. In germline, CDR1 is SEHNR, CDR2 FQNEAQ (reference sequence). The CDR3 loop reads CASSFGQGRLGYTF. CDR3 sequence (DNA): TGTGCCAGCAGCTTCGGCCAGGGACGGCTGGGCTACACCTTC.

V gene TRBV5-4 combines with J gene TRBJ2-5, with 7 bases fitting TRBD1. The germline gives CDR1 SGHNT, CDR2 YYREEE (reference sequence). V lost 5 bases to trimming and J lost 0 bases; unmatched junction nucleotides: 10. This CDR3 region has 16 residues. In nucleotides, the CDR3 is TGTGCCAGCAGGCTAATACAAGGGACAGACCAAGAGACCCAGTACTTC. The encoded protein is CASRLIQGTDQETQYF.

The chain has TRBV5-8 and TRBJ2-3; 7 nucleotides line up with TRBD2. CDR1 SGHTS and CDR2 YDEGEE come from the germline V gene. The CDR3 is 15 residues long. Trimming cost V 6 bases and J 3 bases; bases outside gene matches: 10. CDR3 sequence (DNA): TGTGCCAGCATACGGGAGGATAAGTTGACAGATACGCAGTATTTT. This sequence encodes CASIREDKLTDTQYF.

Written as DNA, the CDR3 is TGCGCCAGCAGCTTGGCGGGGGACACAGATACGCAGTATTTT. It encodes CASSLAGDTDTQYF. The rearrangement uses TRBV5-1 and TRBJ2-3, with a weak D call TRBD2 (6 bases). Trimming cost V 0 bases and J 2 bases, with 7 bases left between them. Per the germline V gene, CDR1 is SGHRS and CDR2 is YFSETQ. The CDR3 is made up of 14 amino acids.

The rearrangement joins TRBV6-5 to TRBJ1-2; the D is unclear. Germline-derived CDR1 and CDR2 are MNHEY and SVGAGI. The CDR3 totals 15 residues. V was cut by 2 bases and J by 6 bases, with 16 bases left in between. Here the CDR3 reads CASSYRDGGGNGYTF. In DNA form, the CDR3 reads TGTGCCAGCAGTTACCGCGACGGAGGCGGGAATGGCTACACCTTC.

The sample holds a few counts of this clone. The chain joins TRBV5-1 to TRBJ2-7, with a possible D match to TRBD1 (5 bases). Between the trimmed V and J ends, which lost 4 bases and 4 bases, there was a span of 15 bases. Looked up from germline, CDR1 is SGHRS and CDR2 is YFSETQ. This CDR3 spans 14 amino acids. The CDR3 protein is CASSLLPGQYEQYF. The CDR3 region has the DNA TGCGCCAGCAGCCTCCTACCAGGGCAATACGAGCAGTACTTC.

This sequence joins TRBV7-9 and TRBJ1-3; D not certain. The V gene lost 3 bases and the J gene lost 4 bases, with 7 bases spanning the gap. Germline values: CDR1 SEHNR, CDR2 FQNEAQ (reference sequence). There are 13 residues in the CDR3. The CDR3, as DNA: TGTGCCAGCAGCTTGAGGACGGGAAACACCATATATTTT. As protein: CASSLRTGNTIYF.

The chain joins TRBV5-1 to TRBJ2-3; TRBD2 matches 9 bases. The length of the CDR3 is 15 residues. Unmatched junction bases numbered 8, after V lost 5 bases and J lost 4 bases. Germline V gene lookup returns CDR1 SGHRS and CDR2 YFSETQ. This CDR3 is CASRNSGGGADTQYF. CDR3 in DNA: TGCGCCAGCAGGAATAGCGGGGGAGGGGCAGATACGCAGTATTTT. The full variable domain, in which reference TRBV5-1 and TRBJ2-3 provide the parts outside the CDR3, is KAGVTQTPRYLIKTRGQQVTLSCSPISGHRSVSWYQQTPGQGLQFLFEYFSETQRNKGNFPGRFSGRQFSNSRSEMNVSTLELGDSALYLCASRNSGGGADTQYFGPGTRLTVL.

The chain links TRBV5-1 to TRBJ2-3; D is uncertain. The CDR3 loop spans 15 amino acids. CDR1 and CDR2 from the germline V gene are SGHRS and YFSETQ. Trimming shortened V by 0 bases and J by 4 bases, and 12 bases separated the two germline ends. The CDR3 DNA reads as TGCGCCAGCAGCTTGGGACCTGGTATTTCAGATACGCAGTATTTT. This encodes CASSLGPGISDTQYF.

The rearrangement links TRBV5-1 to TRBJ1-6; D ambiguous. The CDR3 is 15 amino acids. The ends were cut back, 1 base at V and 9 bases at J, with 14 bases in the middle. Germline loops: CDR1 SGHRS, CDR2 YFSETQ. This CDR3 reads CASSLLGTGGSPLHF. The CDR3 DNA sequence: TGCGCCAGCAGCTTGCTCGGCACCGGTGGTTCACCCCTCCACTTT.

The chain is built from TRBV19 and TRBJ2-1, with D unresolved. Germline V gene sequence: CDR1 LNHDA, CDR2 SQIVND (reference sequence). This CDR3 region has 15 residues. Trimming removed 6 bases at V and 6 bases at J, with 18 bases between. Here the CDR3 reads CASSPGMAVGNEQFF. The CDR3 DNA reads as TGTGCCAGTAGCCCAGGAATGGCGGTAGGCAATGAGCAGTTCTTC.

In DNA form, the CDR3 reads TGCGCCAGCAATCCGACAGTGAACACCGGGGAGCTGTTTTTT. Residues: CASNPTVNTGELFF. This chain connects TRBV10-2 to TRBJ2-2; tentative D call: TRBD1 (5 bases). The CDR3 runs to 14 residues. Trimming removed 7 bases from V and 1 base from J, with 10 bases in between. Germline assignment: CDR1 WSHSY and CDR2 SAAADI.